This T cell receptor beta chain was observed in a study of OX40 agonist ivuxolimab in advanced cancers. The study, taken as a whole, reports: Low levels of normalized T-cell clonal expansion also appeared in some nonresponders.

No patient had autoimmune disease or received systemic immunosuppression. The CDR3 has 14 amino acids. V dropped 0 bases and J dropped 4 bases, with 9 bases sitting between them. Germline-derived CDR1 and CDR2 are SGDLS and YYNGEE. Generated by immunoSEQ multiplex PCR, the TCRdb table keeps only in-frame clones and is missing some. Counted here are 77,000 or so clones, 90% occurring once; the ten biggest clones make up around 0.35%. As concerns this clone: Its antigen is still unknown.

The sequencing used CD4+ or CD8+ T cells sorted from blood, collected in a trial of the OX40 agonist ivuxolimab. The chain is built from TRBV9 and TRBJ2-3, with D maybe TRBD2 (5 bases). The receptor was isolated from an adult with an advanced solid tumor such as melanoma, head and neck, liver or kidney cancer. CDR3 bases: TGTGCCAGCAGCGTAGTTGGAGGTTCAGATACGCAGTATTTT. Amino acid sequence: CASSVVGGSDTQYF.